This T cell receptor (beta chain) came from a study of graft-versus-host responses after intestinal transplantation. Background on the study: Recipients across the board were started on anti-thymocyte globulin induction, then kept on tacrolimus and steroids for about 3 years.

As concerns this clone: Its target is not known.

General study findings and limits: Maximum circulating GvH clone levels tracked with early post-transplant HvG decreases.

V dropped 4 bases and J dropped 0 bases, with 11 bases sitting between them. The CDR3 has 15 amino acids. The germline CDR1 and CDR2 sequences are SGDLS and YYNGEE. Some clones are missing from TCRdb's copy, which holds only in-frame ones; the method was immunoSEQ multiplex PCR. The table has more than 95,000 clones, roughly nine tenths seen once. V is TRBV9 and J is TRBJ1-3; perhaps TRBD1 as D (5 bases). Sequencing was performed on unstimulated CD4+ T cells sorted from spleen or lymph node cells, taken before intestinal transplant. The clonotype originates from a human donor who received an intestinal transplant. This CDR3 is CASSPGGGSGNTIYF. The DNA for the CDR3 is TGTGCCAGCAGCCCGGGGGGGGGCTCTGGAAACACCATATATTTT.